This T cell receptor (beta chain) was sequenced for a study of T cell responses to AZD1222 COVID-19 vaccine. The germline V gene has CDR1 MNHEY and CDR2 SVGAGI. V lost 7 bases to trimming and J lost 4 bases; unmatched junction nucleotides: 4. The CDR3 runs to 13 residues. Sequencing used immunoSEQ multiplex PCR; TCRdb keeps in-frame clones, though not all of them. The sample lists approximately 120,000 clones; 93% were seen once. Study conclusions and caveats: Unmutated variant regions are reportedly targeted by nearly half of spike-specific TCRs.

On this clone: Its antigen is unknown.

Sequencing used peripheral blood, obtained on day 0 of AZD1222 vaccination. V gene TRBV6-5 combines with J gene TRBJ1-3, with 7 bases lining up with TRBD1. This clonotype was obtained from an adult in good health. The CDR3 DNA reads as TGTGCCAGCATGGGACAGCCGGGAAACACCATATATTTT. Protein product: CASMGQPGNTIYF.